This T cell receptor (beta chain) was obtained from a study of T cells in Graves' hyperthyroidism and ophthalmopathy. Findings and limits, study-wide: Ophthalmopathy cases were set apart from stable hyperthyroidism by a 13 V-J model. Most clonotypes expanded in thyroid above 0.001 were likewise present in blood.

It was RNA transcripts that yielded the amplified TCR beta CDR3 regions. TCR CDR3 regions were first amplified by RT-PCR with HTBI primers. TCRdb processed the multiplex PCR reads anew with MiXCR; each CDR3 protein has one entry. The table has around 720,000 distinct CDR3 sequences, approximately 36% seen once; the top ten hold around 29%. Trimming took 0 bases from V and 7 from J, leaving 12 bases between them. The CDR3 contains 14 residues. Germline V gene sequence: CDR1 LGHDT, CDR2 YNNKEL (reference sequence). In regard to this clonotype: Its antigen is still unknown.

Patients aged 18 to 65 had newly diagnosed hyperthyroidism that had lasted under 2 months. The authors took PBMCs from about 9.5 ml fresh peripheral blood. The rearrangement joins TRBV3-1 to TRBJ1-1; D ambiguous. The source is a woman aged 40-49 years with Graves' hyperthyroidism. The sample consisted of blood. DNA of the CDR3: TGTGCCAGCAGCCAAGATTACACGGGCGGTGAAGCTTTCTTT. Protein: CASSQDYTGGEAFF. Looking up the rest from reference TRBV3-1 and TRBJ1-1 gives the full variable domain: DTAVSQTPKYLVTQMGNDKSIKCEQNLGHDTMYWYKQDSKKFLKIMFSYNNKELIINETVPNRFSPKSPDKAHLNLHINSLELGDSAVYFCASSQDYTGGEAFFGQGTRLTVV.